This TCR beta chain was retrieved from a study of CD8 T cells in Susac syndrome. About 0.45 to 1 ug RNA was reverse transcribed with random hexamers. The CDR3 of TCR beta was amplified by immunoSEQ multiplex PCR across 54 Vbeta and 13 Jbeta. Each CDR3 protein gets one entry after TCRdb re-called the immunoSEQ multiplex PCR reads with MiXCR. The sample includes under 110,000 distinct CDR3 sequences, roughly 94% of them seen just once. CD8+ and CD4+ T cells from blood underwent TCR beta sequencing, which was carried out in a high-throughput format. The receptor's source is a human donor with Susac syndrome. Sample: CD8+ T cells from PBMCs.

The CDR3 nucleotides are TGCAGTGCTGGGGGGACAGTAGATAACTATGGCTACACCTTC. Its translation is CSAGGTVDNYGYTF. The V call is TRBV20-1, the J call TRBJ1-2; 7 bases are shared with TRBD1. Germline CDR1 and CDR2: DFQATT and SNEGSKA (reference sequence). The CDR3 is made up of 14 amino acids. V trimming: 5 bases; J trimming: 1 base; junction bases outside the gene matches: 7.